This T cell receptor beta chain was sequenced in a study of T cells after yellow fever vaccination. The study's findings and limits: CD4 and CD8 compartments shared a small share of clonotypes, likely from convergent recombination. Reappearing after the booster were most of the clones from primary vaccination (roughly 96% CD4, around 88% CD8).

The germline V and J ends were trimmed by 3 bases and 0 bases, with 9 bases remaining between them. The CDR3 has 15 residues. This clonotype was seen only a few times. No antigen is known for it. TCRdb re-called the 5' RACE reads with MiXCR, one entry per CDR3 protein. The table shows 300,000 to 450,000 distinct CDR3 sequences, with under 7.5% occurring only once. This sequence originates from a young man who received the YFV17D yellow fever vaccine. The sequenced sample was PBMCs, obtained 5 days after the yellow fever booster vaccination. The chain uses TRBV12-3 or TRBV12-4 and TRBJ2-1; no firm D call. The CDR3 region has the DNA TGTGCCAGCAGTTTTGGCATTAGCTCCTACAATGAGCAGTTCTTC. It translates to CASSFGISSYNEQFF.